This passage covers 21 T cell receptor beta chains from one sample sequenced in a study of blood T cell repertoires in COVID-19. TCRdb keeps only in-frame clones here, not all; method: immunoSEQ multiplex PCR. The sample has around 60,000 clones, 88% seen once; the top ten hold over 3.5%. The sequenced material came from peripheral blood. The receptor set was obtained from a man aged 45-60 years with active COVID-19.

The chain couples TRBV18 to TRBJ2-3, with TRBD2 identical over 11 bases. Germline assignment: CDR1 KGHSH and CDR2 LQKENI. CDR3 length: 17 amino acids. J gave up 4 bases and V 2 bases, and 8 bases lay outside the gene matches. CDR3 residues: CASSPNPTSGVADTQYF. The CDR3, as DNA: TGTGCCAGCTCACCAAACCCGACTAGCGGGGTCGCAGATACGCAGTATTTT.

CDR3 amino acids: CASSPRAGGNTIYF. For the CDR3, the DNA is TGTGCCAGCAGCCCTCGAGCAGGGGGAAACACCATATATTTT. This chain links TRBV14 with TRBJ1-3; tentatively, D is TRBD1 (5 bases). The V end lost 4 bases, the J end lost 4 bases, and 11 bases lay between the germline ends. The CDR3 consists of 14 residues. CDR1 SGHDN and CDR2 FVKESK come from the germline V gene.

This sequence joins TRBV2 and TRBJ1-2; maybe TRBD1 (6 bases). Between the trimmed V and J ends, which lost 6 bases and 10 bases, there was a span of 24 bases. Germline V lookup: CDR1 SNHLY, CDR2 FYNNEI. CDR3 length: 15 amino acids. CDR3 in amino acids: CASRAGGGPGGYYTF. The CDR3 nucleotides read TGTGCCAGCAGAGCGGGCGGGGGACCCGGGGGCTACTACACCTTC.

V gene TRBV7-2 combines with J gene TRBJ1-1; D call uncertain. Trimming removed 1 base from V and 1 base from J, with 16 bases in between. Germline CDR1 reads SGHTA; CDR2 reads FQGNSA. CDR3 length: 17 amino acids. CDR3 protein: CASSLGLNRDKNTEAFF. The DNA of the CDR3 is TGTGCCAGCAGCTTAGGGTTGAATAGAGACAAGAACACTGAAGCTTTCTTT.

The chain combines TRBV6-5 with TRBJ1-6; D ambiguous. The germline CDR1 and CDR2 sequences are MNHEY and SVGAGI. Between the trimmed V and J ends, which lost 1 base and 9 bases, there was a span of 13 bases. There are 15 residues in the CDR3. In DNA form, the CDR3 reads TGTGCCAGCAGTTACTTGGGCCCACAAGGTTCACCCCTCCACTTT. This translates into CASSYLGPQGSPLHF.

This clone was found a few times. This chain links TRBV2 with TRBJ1-4; D may be TRBD1 (5 bases). From germline, CDR1 is SNHLY and CDR2 FYNNEI. CDR3 length: 15 residues. Trimming took off 3 bases at V and 3 bases at J, with 11 bases between the two ends. In nucleotides, the CDR3 is TGTGCCAGCAGTGATCGACCAGGGTCTAATGAAAAACTGTTTTTT. Protein sequence: CASSDRPGSNEKLFF.

This chain links TRBV28 with TRBJ1-1; weak D call: TRBD1 (6 bases). CDR1 is MDHEN, CDR2 SYDVKM, per germline. With 6 bases removed from V and 2 bases from J, the gap between germline ends came to 10 bases. The CDR3 covers 13 residues. CDR3 sequence reads: CASRQQGNTEAFF. The DNA for the CDR3 is TGTGCCAGCAGACAACAGGGTAACACTGAAGCTTTCTTT.

The genes are TRBV7-2 and TRBJ1-5, with a possible D match to TRBD1 (6 bases). Per germline, CDR1 SGHTA and CDR2 FQGNSA. This CDR3 has 15 residues. The V end lost 2 bases, the J end lost 5 bases, and 13 bases lay between the germline ends. CDR3 sequence (DNA): TGTGCCAGCAGCTTACGATTAGGGGGGGATCAGCCCCAGCATTTT. Translation gives CASSLRLGGDQPQHF.

The rearrangement links TRBV30 to TRBJ2-7; 8 bases are a match to TRBD2. CDR1 and CDR2 from the germline V gene are GTSNPN and SVGIG (reference sequence). The CDR3 extends over 13 amino acids. With V trimmed by 0 bases and J by 4 bases, 2 bases remained unmatched. The CDR3 nucleotides read TGTGCCTGGAGTGTCTCTAGCGGGTACGAGCAGTACTTC. Its translation: CAWSVSSGYEQYF.

Details on this clone: Other DNA sequences in this specimen translate into the identical CDR3. The chain uses TRBV5-1 and TRBJ2-7; TRBD1 aligns across 8 bases. Germline trimming cut 2 bases from V and 3 bases from J; bases unmatched to any gene: 4. The CDR3 contains 14 residues. CDR1 is SGHRS and CDR2 is YFSETQ in the germline V gene. CDR3 protein: CASSLDGQGYEQYF. CDR3 in DNA: TGCGCCAGCAGCTTAGACGGACAGGGCTACGAGCAGTACTTC.

The chain links TRBV6-5 to TRBJ1-6; D is possibly TRBD1 (5 bases). Trimming removed 6 bases at V and 7 bases at J, with 16 bases between. In germline, CDR1 is MNHEY, CDR2 SVGAGI. CDR3 length: 15 residues. The CDR3 DNA reads as TGTGCCAGCAGCAGTACCGGGGGGTTGAATTCACCCCTCCACTTT. Residues: CASSSTGGLNSPLHF.

The J gene is TRBJ1-6, the V gene TRBV5-1; D gene uncertain. The CDR3 length is 14 residues. The V gene lost 2 bases and the J gene lost 7 bases, with 10 bases spanning the gap. The germline V gene has CDR1 SGHRS and CDR2 YFSETQ. The CDR3 loop is CASSFAAPNSPLHF. The DNA of the CDR3 is TGCGCCAGCAGCTTCGCAGCGCCGAATTCACCCCTCCACTTT.

The genes are TRBV10-3 and TRBJ2-3, with 7 bases aligning to TRBD2. V was clipped by 6 bases and J by 0 bases; unmatched bases: 12. In germline, CDR1 is ENHRY, CDR2 SYGVKD. The CDR3 extends over 17 amino acids. The DNA for the CDR3 is TGTGCCATCAGCCCCCGAGATAGCGGGCTTAGCACAGATACGCAGTATTTT. This encodes CAISPRDSGLSTDTQYF.

Turning to this clone: Other nucleotide sequences from this sample produce the same CDR3. V gene TRBV4-1 combines with J gene TRBJ1-6; D remains unclear. V dropped 0 bases and J dropped 6 bases, with 3 bases sitting between them. The CDR3 has 13 residues. In germline, CDR1 is MGHRA, CDR2 YSYEKL. This CDR3 reads CASSQDSNSPLHF. The CDR3 DNA reads as TGCGCCAGCAGCCAAGACAGTAATTCACCCCTCCACTTT.

This clone was counted only a few times. The chain is built from TRBV2 and TRBJ1-5; the match to TRBD1 covers 7 bases. The germline V gene has CDR1 SNHLY and CDR2 FYNNEI. Trimming cost V 6 bases and J 1 base; bases outside gene matches: 6. The CDR3 loop spans 15 amino acids. In DNA, the CDR3 is TGTGCCAGCAGAGGGACAGAGAAAAGCAATCAGCCCCAGCATTTT. Its translation: CASRGTEKSNQPQHF.

The gene calls are TRBV5-1 and TRBJ2-1, with 11 bases that match TRBD1. CDR3 length equals 17 residues. Germline CDR1 SGHRS, CDR2 YFSETQ. Trimming at V came to 0 bases and at J to 8 bases, leaving 10 bases not matched to a gene. This CDR3 is CASSLAPRTGGLDEQFF. Written as DNA, the CDR3 is TGCGCCAGCAGCTTGGCCCCGAGGACAGGGGGCTTGGATGAGCAGTTCTTC.

Only a few counts were recorded for this clone. The V and J genes are TRBV7-8 and TRBJ1-5, with a tentative D call TRBD1 (6 bases). V lost 4 bases and J lost 3, with 19 bases in between. The CDR3 extends over 17 amino acids. CDR1 is SGHVS, CDR2 FQNEAQ, per germline. CDR3 sequence (DNA): TGTGCCAGCAGCTCGAACGGAGCCCAGGGGTACAATCAGCCCCAGCATTTT. Its protein product is CASSSNGAQGYNQPQHF.

The gene calls are TRBV9 and TRBJ1-2; 7 nucleotides line up with TRBD1. The CDR3 extends over 14 amino acids. The trim removed 3 bases at V and 4 bases at J, leaving 6 bases unmatched. From germline, CDR1 is SGDLS and CDR2 YYNGEE. DNA of the CDR3: TGTGCCAGCAGCGACCGACAGGGTAGCTATGGCTACACCTTC. Its protein product is CASSDRQGSYGYTF.

The rearrangement uses TRBV19 and TRBJ2-5; 7 bases are shared with TRBD2. The CDR3 extends over 13 amino acids. The germline gives CDR1 LNHDA, CDR2 SQIVND (reference sequence). V trimming: 4 bases; J trimming: 4 bases; junction bases outside the gene matches: 3. Here the CDR3 reads CASSREGRETQYF. In DNA, the CDR3 is TGTGCCAGTAGTAGGGAGGGGCGAGAGACCCAGTACTTC. Looking up the rest from reference TRBV19 and TRBJ2-5 gives the full variable domain: DGGITQSPKYLFRKEGQNVTLSCEQNLNHDAMYWYRQDPGQGLRLIYYSQIVNDFQKGDIAEGYSVSREKKESFPLTVTSAQKNPTAFYLCASSREGRETQYFGPGTRLLVL.

This sequence joins TRBV30 and TRBJ1-2; 11 bases match TRBD1. The CDR3 runs to 15 residues. Germline CDR1 is GTSNPN and CDR2 is SVGIG (reference sequence). The V gene end was trimmed by 2 bases and the J gene end by 5 bases; junction bases not matched to a gene: 7. CDR3 nucleotide sequence: TGTGCCTGGAGTACCCTCGGGACAGGGGGGTATGGCTACACCTTC. Residues: CAWSTLGTGGYGYTF.

The chain joins TRBV7-2 to TRBJ2-3, with 12 bases identical to TRBD2. The ends lost 6 bases at V and 5 bases at J; junction bases unmatched: 6. The CDR3 contains 15 residues. Germline V gene sequence: CDR1 SGHTA, CDR2 FQGNSA. The CDR3 bases are TGTGCCAGCAGGCTAGCGGGGGGGCGCAGAGATACGCAGTATTTT. Its translation is CASRLAGGRRDTQYF.